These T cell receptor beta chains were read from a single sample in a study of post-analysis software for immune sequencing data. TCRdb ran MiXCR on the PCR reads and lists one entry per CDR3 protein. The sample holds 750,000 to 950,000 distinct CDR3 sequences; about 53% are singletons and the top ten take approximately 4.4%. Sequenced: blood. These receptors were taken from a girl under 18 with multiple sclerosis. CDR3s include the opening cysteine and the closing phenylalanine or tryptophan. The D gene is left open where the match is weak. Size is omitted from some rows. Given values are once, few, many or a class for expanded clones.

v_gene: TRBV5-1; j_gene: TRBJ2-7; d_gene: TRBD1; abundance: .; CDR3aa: CASSSTPGGTGEQYF; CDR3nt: TGCGCCAGCAGCTCAACCCCAGGGGGCACCGGGGAGCAGTACTTC
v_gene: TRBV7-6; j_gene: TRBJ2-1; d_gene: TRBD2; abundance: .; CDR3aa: CASSSPMLAGERISYNEQFF; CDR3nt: TGTGCCAGCAGCTCCCCAATGCTAGCGGGGGAACGTATCTCCTACAATGAGCAGTTCTTC
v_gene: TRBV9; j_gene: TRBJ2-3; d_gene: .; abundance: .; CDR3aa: CASSVDTATDTQYF; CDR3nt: TGTGCCAGCAGCGTAGACACGGCAACAGATACGCAGTATTTT
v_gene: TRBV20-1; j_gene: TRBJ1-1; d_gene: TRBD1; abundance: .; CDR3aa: CSAVDRLNTEAFF; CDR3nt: TGCAGTGCTGTGGACAGGTTGAACACTGAAGCTTTCTTT
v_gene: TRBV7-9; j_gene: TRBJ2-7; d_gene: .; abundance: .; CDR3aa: CASSHPRAVWEQYF; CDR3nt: TGTGCCAGCAGTCACCCGAGGGCCGTCTGGGAGCAGTACTTC
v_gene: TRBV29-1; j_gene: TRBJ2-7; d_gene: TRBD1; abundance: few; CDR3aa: CSVDGTGGTYEQYF; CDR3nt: TGCAGCGTTGACGGGACAGGGGGCACCTACGAGCAGTACTTC
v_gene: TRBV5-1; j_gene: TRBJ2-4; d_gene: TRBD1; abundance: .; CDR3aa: CASSLTGGTKNIQYF; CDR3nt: TGCGCCAGCAGCTTGACAGGGGGAACCAAAAACATTCAGTACTTC
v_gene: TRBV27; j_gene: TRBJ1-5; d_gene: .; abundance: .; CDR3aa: CASSWMAGDQPQHF; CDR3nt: TGTGCCAGCAGTTGGATGGCAGGGGATCAGCCCCAGCATTTT
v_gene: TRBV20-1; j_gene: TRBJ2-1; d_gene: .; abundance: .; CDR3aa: CSARDAGRNEQFF; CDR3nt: TGCAGTGCTAGAGATGCGGGACGGAATGAGCAGTTCTTC
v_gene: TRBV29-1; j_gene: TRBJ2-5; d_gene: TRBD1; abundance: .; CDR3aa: CSTEGTEETQYF; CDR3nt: TGCAGCACCGAGGGGACAGAAGAGACCCAGTACTTC
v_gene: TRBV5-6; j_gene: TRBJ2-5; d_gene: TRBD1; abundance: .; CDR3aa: CASIRDRGETQYF; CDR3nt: TGTGCCAGCATCCGGGACAGGGGTGAGACCCAGTACTTC
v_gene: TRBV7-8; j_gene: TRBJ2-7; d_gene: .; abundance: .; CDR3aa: CASSPHHYEQYF; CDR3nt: TGTGCCAGCAGCCCCCATCACTACGAGCAGTACTTC
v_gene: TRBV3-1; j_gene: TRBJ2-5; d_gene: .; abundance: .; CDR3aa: CASSQYRDTDQETQYF; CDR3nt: TGTGCCAGCAGCCAGTACCGGGACACCGACCAAGAGACCCAGTACTTC
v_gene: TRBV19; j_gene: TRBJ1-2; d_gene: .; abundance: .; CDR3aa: CASRTFRGYTF; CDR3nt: TGTGCCAGTAGGACCTTTCGCGGCTACACCTTC
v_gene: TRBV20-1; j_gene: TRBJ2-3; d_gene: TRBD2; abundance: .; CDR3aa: CSAGLAGTDTQYF; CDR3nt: TGCAGTGCCGGACTAGCGGGCACAGATACACAGTATTTT
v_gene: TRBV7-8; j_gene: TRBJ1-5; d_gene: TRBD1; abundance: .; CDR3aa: CASSWDRGSNQPQHF; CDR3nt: TGTGCCAGCAGTTGGGACAGGGGCAGCAATCAGCCCCAGCATTTT
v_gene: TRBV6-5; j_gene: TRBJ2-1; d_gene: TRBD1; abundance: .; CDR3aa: CASSSTGGFHNEQFF; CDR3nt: TGTGCCAGCAGTAGTACAGGGGGATTCCACAATGAGCAGTTCTTC
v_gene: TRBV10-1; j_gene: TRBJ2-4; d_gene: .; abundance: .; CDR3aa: CASSEAFPGEQYF; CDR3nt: TGCGCCAGCAGTGAGGCGTTCCCCGGGGAGCAGTACTTC
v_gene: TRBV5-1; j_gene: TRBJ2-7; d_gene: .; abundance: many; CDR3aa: CASSLRGDEQYF; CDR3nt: TGCGCCAGCAGCTTAAGAGGGGACGAGCAGTACTTC
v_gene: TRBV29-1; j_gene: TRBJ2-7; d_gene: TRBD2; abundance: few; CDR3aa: CSVATSGGANEQYF; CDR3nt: TGCAGCGTTGCGACTAGCGGGGGGGCCAACGAGCAGTACTTC
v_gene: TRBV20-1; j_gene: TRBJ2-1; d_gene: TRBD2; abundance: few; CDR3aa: CSASSSGRVDEQFF; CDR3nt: TGCAGTGCTAGTTCCAGCGGGAGGGTGGATGAGCAGTTCTTC
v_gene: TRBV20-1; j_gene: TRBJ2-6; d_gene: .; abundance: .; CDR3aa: CSARPFNRVAPSGANVLTF; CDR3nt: TGCAGTGCTAGACCCTTCAACAGGGTGGCCCCCTCTGGGGCCAACGTCCTGACTTTC
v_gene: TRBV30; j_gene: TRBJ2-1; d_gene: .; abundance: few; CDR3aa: CAWSVGQRIYNEQFF; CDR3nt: TGTGCCTGGAGTGTAGGACAAAGAATCTACAATGAGCAGTTCTTC
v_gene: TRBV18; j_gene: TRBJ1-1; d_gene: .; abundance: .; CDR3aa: CASSVREGTEAFF; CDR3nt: TGTGCCAGCTCAGTCAGGGAAGGCACTGAAGCTTTCTTT
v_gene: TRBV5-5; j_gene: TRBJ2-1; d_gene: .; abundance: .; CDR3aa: CASSLETGRPNEQFF; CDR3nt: TGTGCCAGCAGCTTGGAGACAGGGAGGCCGAATGAGCAGTTCTTC
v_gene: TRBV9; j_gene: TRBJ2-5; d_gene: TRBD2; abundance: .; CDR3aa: CASSPPRGLAEQRETQYF; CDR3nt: TGTGCCAGCAGCCCCCCGAGGGGACTAGCGGAGCAAAGAGAGACCCAGTACTTC
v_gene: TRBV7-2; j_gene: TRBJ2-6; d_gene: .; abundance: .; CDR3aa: CASSFGATGANVLTF; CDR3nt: TGTGCCAGCAGCTTCGGAGCGACTGGGGCCAACGTCCTGACTTTC
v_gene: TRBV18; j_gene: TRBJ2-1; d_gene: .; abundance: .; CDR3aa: CASVLGAQNNEQFF; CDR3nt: TGTGCCAGCGTACTTGGTGCCCAGAACAATGAGCAGTTCTTC
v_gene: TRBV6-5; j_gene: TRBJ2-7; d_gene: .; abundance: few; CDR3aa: CASSTYGQRHSYEQYF; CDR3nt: TGTGCCAGCAGTACCTACGGACAGCGGCATTCCTACGAGCAGTACTTC
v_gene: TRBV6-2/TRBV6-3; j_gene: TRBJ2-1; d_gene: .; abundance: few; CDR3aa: CARARYTYNEQFF; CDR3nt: TGTGCCAGGGCCCGATATACTTACAATGAGCAGTTCTTC
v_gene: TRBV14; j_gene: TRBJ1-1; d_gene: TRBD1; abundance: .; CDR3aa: CASSQDPGGPEAFF; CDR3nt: TGTGCCAGCAGCCAAGATCCAGGGGGCCCTGAAGCTTTCTTT
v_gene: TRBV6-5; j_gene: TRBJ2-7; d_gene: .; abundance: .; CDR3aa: CASSYSWTTYEQYF; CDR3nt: TGTGCCAGCAGTTACTCGTGGACAACCTACGAGCAGTACTTC
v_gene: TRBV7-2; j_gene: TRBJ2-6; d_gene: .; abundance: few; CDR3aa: CASSLGRGAHSGANVLTF; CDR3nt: TGTGCCAGCAGCTTAGGAAGGGGGGCGCACTCTGGGGCCAACGTCCTGACTTTC
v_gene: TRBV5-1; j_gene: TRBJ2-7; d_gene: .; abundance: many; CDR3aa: CASSLALGVNEQYF; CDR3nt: TGCGCCAGCAGCCTTGCCCTGGGTGTAAACGAGCAGTACTTC
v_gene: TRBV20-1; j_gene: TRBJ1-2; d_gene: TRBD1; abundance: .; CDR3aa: CSASDPISYRGYQRGYTF; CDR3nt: TGCAGTGCCTCGGATCCAATCTCCTACAGGGGTTATCAACGTGGCTACACCTTC
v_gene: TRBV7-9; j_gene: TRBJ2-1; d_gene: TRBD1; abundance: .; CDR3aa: CASSLDRARNEQFF; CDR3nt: TGTGCCAGCAGCTTGGACAGGGCTCGCAATGAGCAGTTCTTC
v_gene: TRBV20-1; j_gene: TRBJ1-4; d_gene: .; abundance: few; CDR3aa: CSARDLGAYEKLFF; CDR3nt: TGCAGTGCTAGAGATCTGGGAGCGTATGAAAAACTGTTTTTT
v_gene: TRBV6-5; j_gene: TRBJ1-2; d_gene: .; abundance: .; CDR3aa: CASSYHHSRIRLNYGYTF; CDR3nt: TGTGCCAGCAGTTACCATCACTCTCGAATACGACTTAACTATGGCTACACCTTC
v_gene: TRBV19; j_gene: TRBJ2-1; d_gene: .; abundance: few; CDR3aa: CASSAHNEQFF; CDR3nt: TGTGCCAGTAGCGCTCACAATGAGCAGTTCTTC
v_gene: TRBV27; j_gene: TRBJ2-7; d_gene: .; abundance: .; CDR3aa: CASRSRGSLYEQYF; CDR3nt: TGTGCCAGCAGGTCTAGGGGTTCCCTCTACGAGCAGTACTTC
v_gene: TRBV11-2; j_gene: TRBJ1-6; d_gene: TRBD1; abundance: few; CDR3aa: CASSPRQGQNSPLHF; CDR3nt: TGTGCCAGCAGCCCAAGACAGGGCCAGAACTCACCCCTCCACTTT
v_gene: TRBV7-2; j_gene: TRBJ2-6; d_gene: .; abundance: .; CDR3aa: CASSFSGSGANVLTF; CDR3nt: TGTGCCAGCAGCTTCTCGGGGTCTGGGGCCAACGTCCTGACTTTC
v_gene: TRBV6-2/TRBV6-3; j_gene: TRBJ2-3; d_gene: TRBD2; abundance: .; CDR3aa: CASRGAGGNTDTQYF; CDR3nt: TGTGCCAGCAGAGGAGCGGGGGGGAACACAGATACGCAGTATTTT
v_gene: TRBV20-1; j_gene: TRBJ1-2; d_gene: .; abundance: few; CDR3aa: CSARDRGRKFNYGYTF; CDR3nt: TGCAGTGCTAGAGATAGAGGGCGCAAATTTAACTATGGCTACACCTTC
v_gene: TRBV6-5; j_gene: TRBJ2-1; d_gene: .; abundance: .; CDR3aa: CASSPRTEGDEQFF; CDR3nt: TGTGCCAGCAGTCCGAGGACAGAAGGTGATGAGCAGTTCTTC
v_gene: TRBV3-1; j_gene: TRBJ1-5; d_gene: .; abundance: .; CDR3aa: CASSHLPGIQPQHF; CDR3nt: TGTGCCAGCAGCCATCTGCCAGGTATCCAGCCCCAGCATTTT
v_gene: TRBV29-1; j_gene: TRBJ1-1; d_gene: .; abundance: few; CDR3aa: CSVVGGVMNTEAFF; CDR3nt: TGCAGCGTTGTTGGGGGCGTCATGAACACTGAAGCTTTCTTT
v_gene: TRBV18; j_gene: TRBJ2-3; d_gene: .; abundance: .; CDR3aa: CASSTPGDTQYF; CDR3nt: TGTGCCAGCTCAACTCCTGGGGACACGCAGTATTTT
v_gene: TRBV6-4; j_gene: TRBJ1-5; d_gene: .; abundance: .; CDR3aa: CASSDGENQPQHF; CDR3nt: TGTGCCAGCAGTGATGGCGAGAATCAGCCCCAGCATTTT
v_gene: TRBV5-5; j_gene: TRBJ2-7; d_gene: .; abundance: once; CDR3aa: CASSYRFGELREQYF; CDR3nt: TGTGCCAGCAGCTACCGGTTTGGTGAACTACGCGAGCAGTACTTC
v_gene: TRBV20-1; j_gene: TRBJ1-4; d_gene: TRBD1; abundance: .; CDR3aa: CSAWTGYEKLFF; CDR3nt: TGCAGTGCCTGGACAGGGTACGAAAAACTGTTTTTT
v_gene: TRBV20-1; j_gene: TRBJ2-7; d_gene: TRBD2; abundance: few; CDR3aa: CSARDRTSGYEQYF; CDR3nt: TGCAGTGCTAGAGACAGGACTAGCGGTTACGAGCAGTACTTC
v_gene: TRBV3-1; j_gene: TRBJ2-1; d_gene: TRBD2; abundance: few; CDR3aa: CASSQDLLAGAPYNEQFF; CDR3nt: TGTGCCAGCAGCCAAGACCTCCTAGCGGGAGCGCCCTACAATGAGCAGTTCTTC
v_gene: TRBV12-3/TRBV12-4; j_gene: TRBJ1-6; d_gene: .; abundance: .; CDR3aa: CASSFSGQPLHF; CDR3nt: TGTGCCAGCAGTTTTTCTGGTCAGCCCCTCCACTTT
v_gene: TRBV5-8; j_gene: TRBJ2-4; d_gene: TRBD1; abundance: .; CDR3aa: CASSLGTGKDIQYF; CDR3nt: TGTGCCAGCAGCTTGGGGACAGGGAAGGACATTCAGTACTTC